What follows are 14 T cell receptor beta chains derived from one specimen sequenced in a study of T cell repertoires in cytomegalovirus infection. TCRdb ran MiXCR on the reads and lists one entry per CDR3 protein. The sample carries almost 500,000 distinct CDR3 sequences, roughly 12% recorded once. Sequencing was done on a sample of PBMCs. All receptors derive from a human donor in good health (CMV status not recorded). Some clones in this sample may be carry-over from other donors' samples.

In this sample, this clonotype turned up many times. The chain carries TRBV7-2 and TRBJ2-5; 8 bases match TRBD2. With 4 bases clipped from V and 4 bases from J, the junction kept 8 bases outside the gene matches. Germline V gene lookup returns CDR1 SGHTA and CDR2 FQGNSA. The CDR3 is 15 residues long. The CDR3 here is CASSSGGGRGETQYF. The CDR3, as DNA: TGTGCCAGCAGCTCGGGAGGGGGGCGCGGAGAGACCCAGTACTTC.

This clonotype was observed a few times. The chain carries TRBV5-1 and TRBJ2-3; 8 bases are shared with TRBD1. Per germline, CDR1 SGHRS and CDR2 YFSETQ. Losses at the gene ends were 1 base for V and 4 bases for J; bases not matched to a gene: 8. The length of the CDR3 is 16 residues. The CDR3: CASSLTATGAADTQYF. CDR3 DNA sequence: TGCGCCAGCAGCTTGACGGCGACAGGGGCGGCAGATACGCAGTATTTT.

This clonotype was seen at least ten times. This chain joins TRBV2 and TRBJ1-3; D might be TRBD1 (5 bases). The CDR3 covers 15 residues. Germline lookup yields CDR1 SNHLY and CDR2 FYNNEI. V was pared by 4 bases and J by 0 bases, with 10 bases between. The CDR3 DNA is TGTGCCAGCAGTGGGGACGCCAGCTCTGGAAACACCATATATTTT. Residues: CASSGDASSGNTIYF. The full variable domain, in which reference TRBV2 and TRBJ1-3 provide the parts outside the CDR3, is EPEVTQTPSHQVTQMGQEVILRCVPISNHLYFYWYRQILGQKVEFLVSFYNNEISEKSEIFDDQFSVERPDGSNFTLKIRSTKLEDSAMYFCASSGDASSGNTIYFGEGSWLTVV.

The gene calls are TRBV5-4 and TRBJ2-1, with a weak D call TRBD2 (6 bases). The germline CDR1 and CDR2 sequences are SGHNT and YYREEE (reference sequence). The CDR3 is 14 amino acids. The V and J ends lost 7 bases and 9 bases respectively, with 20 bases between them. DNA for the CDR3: TGTGCCAGCTCACGGCGGGGAGAAGATCGTGAGCAGTTCTTC. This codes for CASSRRGEDREQFF.

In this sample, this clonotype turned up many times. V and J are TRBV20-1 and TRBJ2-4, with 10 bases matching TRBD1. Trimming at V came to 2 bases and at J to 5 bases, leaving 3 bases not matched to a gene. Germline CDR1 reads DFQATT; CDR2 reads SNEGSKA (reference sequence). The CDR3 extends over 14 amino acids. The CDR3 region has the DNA TGCAGTGCTAGACCCGGACAGGGGGAAAACATTCAGTACTTC. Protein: CSARPGQGENIQYF.

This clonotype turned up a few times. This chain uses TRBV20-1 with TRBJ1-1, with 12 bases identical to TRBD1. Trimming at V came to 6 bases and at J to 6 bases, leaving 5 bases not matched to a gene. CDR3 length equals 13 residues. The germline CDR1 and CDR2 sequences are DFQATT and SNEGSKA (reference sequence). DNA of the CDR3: TGCAGTGCGGGACAGGGGGCTAGCGCTGAAGCTTTCTTT. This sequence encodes CSAGQGASAEAFF.

CDR3: CSAVTGNQPQHF. CDR3 coding DNA: TGCAGTGCAGTGACAGGGAATCAGCCCCAGCATTTT. This chain connects TRBV20-1 to TRBJ1-5, with 7 bases fitting TRBD1. The CDR3 is 12 residues long. CDR1 is DFQATT, CDR2 SNEGSKA, per germline (reference sequence). V was pared by 6 bases and J by 4 bases, with 3 bases of the junction left unmatched.

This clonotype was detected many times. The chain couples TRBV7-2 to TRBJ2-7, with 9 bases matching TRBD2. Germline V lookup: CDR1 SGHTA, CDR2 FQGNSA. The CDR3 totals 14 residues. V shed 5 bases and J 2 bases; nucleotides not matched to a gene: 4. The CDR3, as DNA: TGTGCCAGCAGCCAGAGCGGGGGGCCCTACGAGCAGTACTTC. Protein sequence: CASSQSGGPYEQYF.

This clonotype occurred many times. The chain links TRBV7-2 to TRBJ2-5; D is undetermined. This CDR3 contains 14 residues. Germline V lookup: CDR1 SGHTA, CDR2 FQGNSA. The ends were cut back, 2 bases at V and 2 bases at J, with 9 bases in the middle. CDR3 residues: CASSLFGLQETQYF. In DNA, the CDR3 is TGTGCCAGCAGCTTATTTGGTCTACAAGAGACCCAGTACTTC.

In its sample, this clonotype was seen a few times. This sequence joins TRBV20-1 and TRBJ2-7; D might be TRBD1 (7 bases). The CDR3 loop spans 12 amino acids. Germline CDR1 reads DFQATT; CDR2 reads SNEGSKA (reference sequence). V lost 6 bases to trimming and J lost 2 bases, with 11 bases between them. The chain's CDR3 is CSAQGGAYEQYF. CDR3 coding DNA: TGCAGTGCCCAGGGGGGCGCCTACGAGCAGTACTTC.

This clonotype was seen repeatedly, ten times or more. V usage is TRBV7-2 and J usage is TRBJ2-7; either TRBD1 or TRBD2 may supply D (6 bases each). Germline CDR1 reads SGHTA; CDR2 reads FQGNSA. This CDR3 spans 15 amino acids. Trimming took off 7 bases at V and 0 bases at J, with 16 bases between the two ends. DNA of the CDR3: TGTGCCAGCACCATAGGCGGGACAAGCTCCTACGAGCAGTACTTC. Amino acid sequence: CASTIGGTSSYEQYF.

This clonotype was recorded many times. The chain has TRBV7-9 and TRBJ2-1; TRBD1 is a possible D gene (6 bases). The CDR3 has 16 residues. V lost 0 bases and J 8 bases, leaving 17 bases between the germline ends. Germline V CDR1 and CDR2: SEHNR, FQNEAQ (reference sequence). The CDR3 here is CASSLAQGLSYDEQFF. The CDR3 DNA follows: TGTGCCAGCAGCTTAGCCCAGGGGCTTTCTTACGATGAGCAGTTCTTC.

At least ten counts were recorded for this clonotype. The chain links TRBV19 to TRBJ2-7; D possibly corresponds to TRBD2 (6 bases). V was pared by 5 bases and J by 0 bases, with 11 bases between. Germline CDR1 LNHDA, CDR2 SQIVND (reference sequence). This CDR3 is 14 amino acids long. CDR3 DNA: TGTGCCAGTAGTGCGGGACGGAGCTCCTACGAGCAGTACTTC. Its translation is CASSAGRSSYEQYF.

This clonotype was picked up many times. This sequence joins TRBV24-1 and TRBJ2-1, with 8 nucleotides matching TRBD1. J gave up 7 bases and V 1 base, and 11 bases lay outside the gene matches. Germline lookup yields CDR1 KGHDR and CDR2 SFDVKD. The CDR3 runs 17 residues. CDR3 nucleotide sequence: TGTGCCACCAGTGATTTTTCCGGGACAGGATCACGAAATGAGCAGTTCTTC. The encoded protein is CATSDFSGTGSRNEQFF.